A selection of T cell receptor beta chains follows, all from one sample in a study of molecular identifiers for immune sequencing clone quantification. From the PCR reads, TCRdb called clonotypes with MiXCR, one entry per CDR3 protein. The data show about 330,000 distinct CDR3 sequences, over 20% seen once. Sequences were obtained from naive CD8+ T cells from blood, with Jurkat cell RNA spiked in. These receptors originate from a human donor in good health. Some libraries in this study had Jurkat cell RNA spiked in. CDR3s include the opening cysteine and the closing phenylalanine or tryptophan. D genes are given only for firm matches. The size of a clone is reported for some rows only, either as once, few or many, or as a class for expanded clones.

v_gene	d_gene	abundance	j_gene	CDR3aa	CDR3nt
TRBV20-1	TRBD1	NA	TRBJ2-7	CSASPGTGGPYEQYF	TGCAGTGCTAGCCCCGGGACAGGGGGCCCCTACGAGCAGTACTTC
TRBV5-1	TRBD1	few	TRBJ2-1	CASSYPRDRVANEQFF	TGCGCCAGCAGCTACCCCCGGGACAGGGTTGCCAATGAGCAGTTCTTC
TRBV6-6	TRBD1	NA	TRBJ2-3	CASSHRGPSTDTQYF	TGTGCCAGTAGCCACAGGGGACCTAGCACAGATACGCAGTATTTT
TRBV19	NA	few	TRBJ2-7	CASSIGDGRTYEQYF	TGTGCCAGTAGTATTGGCGACGGGAGAACCTACGAGCAGTACTTC
TRBV29-1	TRBD1	many	TRBJ1-1	CSVDTGAAEAFF	TGCAGCGTGGACACAGGGGCGGCTGAAGCTTTCTTT
TRBV14	TRBD1	many	TRBJ1-1	CASSQRDRGMVKVMNTEAFF	TGTGCCAGCAGCCAACGGGACAGGGGGATGGTCAAGGTCATGAACACTGAAGCTTTCTTT
TRBV25-1	TRBD2	few	TRBJ2-7	CASRIRGLGSCEQYF	TGTGCCAGCAGAATTCGTGGACTAGGATCCTGCGAGCAGTACTTC
TRBV7-7	NA	many	TRBJ2-3	CASSLNPGRMTDTQYF	TGTGCCAGCAGCCTAAACCCGGGACGGATGACAGATACGCAGTATTTT
TRBV7-9	NA	few	TRBJ2-3	CASSPWVSDTQYF	TGTGCCAGCAGCCCTTGGGTTTCGGATACGCAGTATTTT
TRBV11-3	TRBD2	NA	TRBJ2-5	CASSPESGSETQYF	TGTGCCAGCAGCCCGGAGAGCGGGAGTGAGACCCAGTACTTC
TRBV9	NA	many	TRBJ2-2	CASSELGELFF	TGTGCCAGCAGTGAGTTAGGGGAGCTGTTTTTT
TRBV20-1	NA	many	TRBJ2-2	CSAGRAGELFF	TGCAGTGCCGGCCGAGCCGGGGAGCTGTTTTTT
TRBV19	NA	NA	TRBJ2-6	CASSPGLRSGANVLTF	TGTGCCAGTAGTCCCGGTTTGAGATCTGGGGCCAACGTCCTGACTTTC
TRBV3-1	TRBD2	NA	TRBJ2-2	CASSRKGLADTGELFF	TGTGCCAGCAGCCGAAAAGGACTAGCGGACACCGGGGAGCTGTTTTTT
TRBV12-3/TRBV12-4	NA	few	TRBJ2-2	CASSPHPPGRTGELFF	TGTGCCAGCAGCCCACATCCCCCGGGGAGAACCGGGGAGCTGTTTTTT
TRBV7-9	TRBD1	many	TRBJ2-5	CASSSGTGEETQYF	TGTGCCAGCAGCTCCGGGACAGGGGAAGAGACCCAGTACTTC
TRBV2	NA	NA	TRBJ2-5	CASRDFQETQYF	TGTGCCAGCAGGGACTTCCAAGAGACCCAGTACTTC
TRBV20-1	NA	few	TRBJ2-7	CSATVGRRSSYEQYF	TGCAGTGCTACGGTGGGACGGAGGAGCTCCTACGAGCAGTACTTC
TRBV27	NA	NA	TRBJ1-5	CASSPGHPYSNQPQHF	TGTGCCAGCAGTCCCGGACACCCTTATAGCAATCAGCCCCAGCATTTT
TRBV13	TRBD1	NA	TRBJ1-4	CASSRTGGHYEKLFF	TGTGCCAGCAGCAGGACAGGGGGTCATTATGAAAAACTGTTTTTT
TRBV14	TRBD2	NA	TRBJ2-3	CASSQDFGAGEPTSTDTQYF	TGTGCCAGCAGCCAAGATTTCGGAGCGGGGGAACCTACTAGCACAGATACGCAGTATTTT
TRBV7-2	NA	many	TRBJ2-5	CASSLLRLAQETQYF	TGTGCCAGCAGCTTACTCCGGCTAGCTCAAGAGACCCAGTACTTC
TRBV29-1	NA	many	TRBJ1-5	CTGGVDQPQHF	TGCACCGGAGGGGTGGATCAGCCCCAGCATTTT
TRBV5-8	NA	many	TRBJ2-7	CASSPGEGAIEQYF	TGTGCCAGCAGCCCCGGGGAAGGAGCAATAGAGCAGTACTTC
TRBV7-2	NA	many	TRBJ2-5	CASSPESASQETQYF	TGTGCCAGCAGCCCAGAGTCAGCATCCCAAGAGACCCAGTACTTC
TRBV9	TRBD2	NA	TRBJ2-3	CASSTGLAGAGTDTQYF	TGTGCCAGCAGCACCGGACTAGCGGGGGCCGGCACAGATACGCAGTATTTT
TRBV4-3	TRBD1	NA	TRBJ2-7	CASSRRTGGTYEQYF	TGCGCCAGCAGCCGCAGGACAGGGGGGACCTACGAGCAGTACTTC
TRBV2	NA	NA	TRBJ1-2	CASSEQNNYGYTF	TGTGCCAGCAGTGAACAGAATAACTATGGCTACACCTTC